A selection of T cell receptor beta chains follows, all from one sample in a study of T cell responses to AZD1222 COVID-19 vaccine. Some clones are missing from TCRdb's copy, which holds only in-frame ones; the method was immunoSEQ multiplex PCR. The data hold 90,000 to 95,000 clones, with roughly nine tenths observed a single time. Source: peripheral blood, taken on day 0 of AZD1222 vaccination. The receptors here all came from an adult in good health. CDR3s include the opening cysteine and the closing phenylalanine or tryptophan. Each record gives: V gene, clone size, D gene, J gene, CDR3 DNA, CDR3 protein. D genes are given only for firm matches. Where a row states a size, it is once, few, many or the class of an expanded clone; other rows omit it.

>TRBV9|-|-|TRBJ2-1
TGTGCCAGCAGCGTTGGGGGGTTCGAGAATGAGCAGTTCTTC
CASSVGGFENEQFF
>TRBV5-1|-|TRBD2|TRBJ2-1
TGCGCCAGCGGGAGCGGGGAATCCTACAATGAGCAGTTCTTC
CASGSGESYNEQFF
>TRBV30|-|TRBD1|TRBJ1-4
TGTGCCTGGACCGGACAGGGATTGTCTAATGAAAAACTGTTTTTT
CAWTGQGLSNEKLFF
>TRBV11-2|-|TRBD1|TRBJ1-2
TGTGCCAGCAGCCCACAGACAGGGAGAAATGGCTACACCTTC
CASSPQTGRNGYTF
>TRBV4-2|-|TRBD2|TRBJ2-3
TGTGCCAGCAGCCAACCGGGAGGGACAGATACGCAGTATTTT
CASSQPGGTDTQYF
>TRBV12-3/TRBV12-4|large|-|TRBJ1-3
TGTGCCAGCAGTTTAGCGGAGAACACCATATATTTT
CASSLAENTIYF
>TRBV3-1/TRBV3-2|-|TRBD1|TRBJ1-3
TGTGCCAGCAGCCCACGGACAGGGGCTGGAAACACCATATATTTT
CASSPRTGAGNTIYF
>TRBV2|-|-|TRBJ1-5
TGTGCCAGCAGTGAAAGGTGGGGGGACTTGGATCAGCCCCAGCATTTT
CASSERWGDLDQPQHF
>TRBV3-1/TRBV3-2|-|-|TRBJ1-4
TGTGCCAGCAGCCTCGGAAATGAAAAACTGTTTTTT
CASSLGNEKLFF
>TRBV11-1|-|-|TRBJ2-1
TGTGCCAGCAGCCCACCAACTGGGCTGGGGAATGAGCAGTTCTTC
CASSPPTGLGNEQFF
>TRBV12-5|-|-|TRBJ1-3
TGTGCTAGTGGTTTGGCCGAGGGCACTGGAAACACCATATATTTT
CASGLAEGTGNTIYF
>TRBV3-1/TRBV3-2|-|TRBD1|TRBJ1-2
TGTGCCAGCAGCCAGAGACAGGGGAATGGCTACACCTTC
CASSQRQGNGYTF
>TRBV28|-|-|TRBJ1-2
TGTGCCAGCAGTTTCGGAGGGGGACAACCCTATGGCTACACCTTC
CASSFGGGQPYGYTF
>TRBV5-1|-|TRBD1|TRBJ1-2
TGCGCCAGCAGCTTGGTGGGACAGGGCTACACCTTC
CASSLVGQGYTF
>TRBV10-3|-|-|TRBJ2-2
TGTGCCATCAGTGGTCAGGGGACTAACACCGGGGAGCTGTTTTTT
CAISGQGTNTGELFF
>TRBV7-4|-|-|TRBJ1-5
TGTGCCAGCACCTTACCAGCCCCTGGGTTTTACAGGGCCAATCAGCCCCAGCATTTT
CASTLPAPGFYRANQPQHF
>TRBV3-1/TRBV3-2|-|TRBD2|TRBJ2-2
TGTGCCAGCAGCTCCCTAGCGGGGACCCCGAACACCGGGGAGCTGTTTTTT
CASSSLAGTPNTGELFF
>TRBV6-2/TRBV6-3|-|-|TRBJ1-2
TGTGCCAGCAGTTACTTGTCCAGATACTATGGCTACACCTTC
CASSYLSRYYGYTF
>TRBV9|-|-|TRBJ1-4
TGTGCCAGCAGCGCTGCAGGGGCAACTAATGAAAAACTGTTTTTT
CASSAAGATNEKLFF
>TRBV28|-|TRBD1|TRBJ1-2
TGTGCCAGCAGCGGACAGGGGGCTAGCGGCTACACCTTC
CASSGQGASGYTF
>TRBV11-2|-|-|TRBJ2-2
TGTGCCAGCAGCTTAGTGCGCTTTTGGGGGCGAGGAAGGACCGGGGAGCTGTTTTTT
CASSLVRFWGRGRTGELFF
>TRBV5-4|-|-|TRBJ1-2
TGTGCCAGCAGCTCAAGGGACGGACGATACTATGGCTACACCTTC
CASSSRDGRYYGYTF
>TRBV28|-|-|TRBJ2-1
TGTGCCAGCAGCTTTCATGGGACCAAAGGAAGGAATGAGCAGTTCTTC
CASSFHGTKGRNEQFF
>TRBV4-3|-|-|TRBJ1-2
TGCGCCAGCAGCTCAGACAGGAAGAACTATGGCTACACCTTC
CASSSDRKNYGYTF
>TRBV5-1|once|-|TRBJ2-7
TGCGCCAGCAGCTTGGGAGTTGGGGGGTCCTACGAGCAGTACTTC
CASSLGVGGSYEQYF
>TRBV5-1|few|-|TRBJ1-3
TGCGCCAGCAGCTTGAGTCCTGGAAACACCATATATTTT
CASSLSPGNTIYF
>TRBV2|-|-|TRBJ1-2
TGTGCCAGCAGGGTAGGGCAGGGAGTACGCTATGGCTACACCTTC
CASRVGQGVRYGYTF
>TRBV2|-|-|TRBJ1-6
TGTGCCAGCACCGCGACGAGGGCAAATTCACCCCTCCACTTT
CASTATRANSPLHF
>TRBV7-9|-|-|TRBJ1-2
TGTGCCAGCAGCTTAGATAGGACGGGACTCTATGGCTACACCTTC
CASSLDRTGLYGYTF
>TRBV13|-|TRBD1|TRBJ2-2
TGTGCCAGCAGCTTACCCTACACACGGGACAGGGGCATCACCGGGGAGCTGTTTTTT
CASSLPYTRDRGITGELFF
>TRBV9|-|TRBD2|TRBJ2-2
TGTGCCAGCAGCTCGGGACTAGCGAACACCGGGGAGCTGTTTTTT
CASSSGLANTGELFF
>TRBV30|-|-|TRBJ1-5
TGTGCCTGGAGTTTGACCAGGGATCAGCCCCAGCATTTT
CAWSLTRDQPQHF
>TRBV27|-|-|TRBJ2-1
TGTGCCAGCAGTCCGGTCCGCTACAATGAGCAGTTCTTC
CASSPVRYNEQFF
>TRBV5-1|-|-|TRBJ2-1
TGCGCCAGCAGCTTGGATGGTCATGAGCAGTTCTTC
CASSLDGHEQFF
>TRBV5-4|-|-|TRBJ2-7
TGTGCCAGCAGCGGATCCGGGAACTCCTACGAGCAGTACTTC
CASSGSGNSYEQYF
>TRBV3-1/TRBV3-2|-|TRBD1|TRBJ1-6
TGTGCCAGCAGGACGGGACAGTCTAATTCACCCCTCCACTTT
CASRTGQSNSPLHF
>TRBV30|-|-|TRBJ1-1
TGTGCCTGGCCGGACAGGAACACTGAAGCTTTCTTT
CAWPDRNTEAFF
>TRBV13|-|TRBD2|TRBJ2-1
TGTGCCAGCAGCTTAGCAACTAGCGGGGGCCTTAACAATGAGCAGTTCTTC
CASSLATSGGLNNEQFF
>TRBV7-9|-|TRBD2|TRBJ2-5
TGTGCCAGCCCAGCAGCCGGGGGGGCCTCGGAGACCCAGTACTTC
CASPAAGGASETQYF
>TRBV7-3|-|-|TRBJ2-3
TGTGCCAGCAGCTTAAAGGGTCAGTCGGGGACAGATACGCAGTATTTT
CASSLKGQSGTDTQYF
>TRBV7-2|-|-|TRBJ1-3
TGTGCCAGCAGCTTAGTAGCCCCTGGAAACACCATATATTTT
CASSLVAPGNTIYF
>TRBV21-1|-|-|TRBJ2-5
TGTGCCAGCAGTCAAGAGAAGGGGACAGGGGGCTCGAAGACCCAGTACTTC
CASSQEKGTGGSKTQYF
>TRBV6-2/TRBV6-3|-|-|TRBJ1-3
TGTGCCAGCAGTTCCCACGATGCTTTCTCTGGAAACACCATATATTTT
CASSSHDAFSGNTIYF
>TRBV29-1|-|-|TRBJ1-1
TGCAGCGTTGAAGGAGGACCGGAAGGGAGGGCTGAAGCTTTCTTT
CSVEGGPEGRAEAFF
>TRBV6-6|-|-|TRBJ1-5
TGTGCCAGCAGTTACGGGCGGACAAATAGCAATCAGCCCCAGCATTTT
CASSYGRTNSNQPQHF
>TRBV27|-|-|TRBJ2-7
TGTGCCAGCATCCCCGACGACGGGACCTACGAGCAGTACTTC
CASIPDDGTYEQYF
>TRBV10-3|-|-|TRBJ2-7
TGTGCCATCAGTCCCCCGGGGGCAGGGGGTGTGGACGAGCAGTACTTC
CAISPPGAGGVDEQYF
>TRBV12-5|-|-|TRBJ1-6
TGTGCTAGTGGTTTGAACGGGGCGTATTCACCCCTCCACTTT
CASGLNGAYSPLHF
>TRBV6-2/TRBV6-3|-|-|TRBJ2-5
TGTGCCAGCAGTTCCGCCGACGAGACCCAGTACTTC
CASSSADETQYF
>TRBV7-2|-|TRBD2|TRBJ2-7
TGTGCCAGCAGATTAGCCCTAGCGGGAGAGGTCTACGAGCAGTACTTC
CASRLALAGEVYEQYF
>TRBV19|-|-|TRBJ2-1
TGTGCCAGTATGGTTGTCGGCTTCATTGGGGATGAGCAGTTCTTC
CASMVVGFIGDEQFF
>TRBV5-1|-|-|TRBJ2-1
TGCGCCAGCAGCTTGGGTTCTACTTACAATGAGCAGTTCTTC
CASSLGSTYNEQFF
>TRBV5-5|-|TRBD1|TRBJ1-6
TGTGCCAGCAGCGAGACAGGGAATTCACCCCTCCACTTT
CASSETGNSPLHF
>TRBV7-9|-|-|TRBJ1-4
TGTGCCAGCAGCTTGGGTCAGGGGACGGATGAAAAACTGTTTTTT
CASSLGQGTDEKLFF
>TRBV5-1|-|TRBD1|TRBJ1-1
TGCGCCAGCAGCTTGGAACAGGGGAGGATGAACACTGAAGCTTTCTTT
CASSLEQGRMNTEAFF
>TRBV27|-|-|TRBJ1-1
TGTGCCAGCAGTTTGGGCAGATCAGCTTTCTTT
CASSLGRSAFF
>TRBV6-5|-|-|TRBJ2-7
TGTGCCAGCACTGGTGAGGGAGGCGAGCAGTACTTC
CASTGEGGEQYF
>TRBV18|-|-|TRBJ1-3
TGTGCCAGCTCACCCCCAGGGCGACTAGTCTCTGGAAACACCATATATTTT
CASSPPGRLVSGNTIYF
>TRBV5-4|-|-|TRBJ1-2
TGTGCCAGCAGCTTGGCCGGGGGCCCAAGGGGCTACACCTTC
CASSLAGGPRGYTF
>TRBV23-1|-|-|TRBJ2-7
TGCGCCAGCAGTCAATGGGTTCGAGAGCAGTACTTC
CASSQWVREQYF